This T cell receptor beta chain was recorded in a study of T cell responses to AZD1222 COVID-19 vaccine. Using immunoSEQ multiplex PCR, the repertoire was profiled, and TCRdb retains in-frame clones only, with some absent. The top ten hold 4.9% of the sample, which has about 61,000 clones, roughly 90% seen once. Trimming left V 6 bases short and J 4 bases short, with 18 bases between. This CDR3 region has 15 residues. CDR1 is SEHNR and CDR2 is FQNEAQ in the germline V gene (reference sequence). Study results and limitations: Along spike, vaccine-associated CD4 TCRs were found throughout, with dominance at 160-218 and 743-854.

Regarding this clone: Its antigen is still unknown.

This specimen consisted of peripheral blood, obtained on day 0 of AZD1222 vaccination. The TCR comes from an adult in good health. The chain couples TRBV7-9 to TRBJ1-2; no clear D gene. CDR3 residues: CASRGMNRVFYGYTF. The DNA of the CDR3 is TGTGCCAGCAGGGGGATGAACAGAGTCTTCTATGGCTACACCTTC.